This T cell receptor beta chain was found in a study of CD8+CD57+ T cells in acquired aplastic anemia. Study-wide background: On average, sorted CD4+ and CD8+ cells gave approximately 3 ug of DNA. Study-wide results and caveats: Patients and controls shared 25 to 30 CD8+ CDR3 sequences, highly expressed in patients.

This clonotype was seen many times. Its antigen is currently unknown. In patients chosen for sequencing, flow cytometry had shown CD8+CD57+ cell expansion. Acquired aplastic anemia of severe grade affected all patients. When blood sampling took place, the patients had received no therapy. Template material for TCR beta VDJ and CDR3 profiling consisted of genomic DNA. In TCRdb, the reads were re-called with MiXCR into one record per CDR3 protein. Of 450,000 to 600,000 distinct CDR3 sequences detected, around 33% appear once; the ten largest clones hold less than 0.85%. From germline, CDR1 is DFQATT and CDR2 SNEGSKA (reference sequence). The CDR3 has 11 residues.

This sequence originates from a human donor with aplastic anemia. V and J are TRBV20-1 and TRBJ1-2, with a tentative D call TRBD1 (5 bases). Material for sequencing was sorted CD4+, CD8+, or CD8+CD57+ T cells (not recorded which) from PBMCs. The CDR3 coding sequence is TGCAGCGCCCCCCAGGGCTATGGCTACACCTTC. Protein sequence: CSAPQGYGYTF.